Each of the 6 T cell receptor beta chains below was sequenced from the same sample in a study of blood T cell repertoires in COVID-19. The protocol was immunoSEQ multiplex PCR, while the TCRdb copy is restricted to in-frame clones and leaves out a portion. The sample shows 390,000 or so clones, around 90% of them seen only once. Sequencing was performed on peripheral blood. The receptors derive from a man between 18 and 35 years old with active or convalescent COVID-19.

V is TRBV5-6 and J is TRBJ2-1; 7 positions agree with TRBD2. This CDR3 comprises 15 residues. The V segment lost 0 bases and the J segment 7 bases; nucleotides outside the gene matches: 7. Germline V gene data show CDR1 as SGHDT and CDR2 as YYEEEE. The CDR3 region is CASSLVGHGGNEQFF. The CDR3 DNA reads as TGTGCCAGCAGCTTGGTAGGACACGGGGGGAATGAGCAGTTCTTC.

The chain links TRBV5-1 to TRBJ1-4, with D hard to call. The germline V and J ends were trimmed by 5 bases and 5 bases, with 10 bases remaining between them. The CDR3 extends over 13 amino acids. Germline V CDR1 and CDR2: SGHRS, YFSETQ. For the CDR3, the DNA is TGCGCCAGCAGTCGAGATTTGAATGAAAAACTGTTTTTT. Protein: CASSRDLNEKLFF.

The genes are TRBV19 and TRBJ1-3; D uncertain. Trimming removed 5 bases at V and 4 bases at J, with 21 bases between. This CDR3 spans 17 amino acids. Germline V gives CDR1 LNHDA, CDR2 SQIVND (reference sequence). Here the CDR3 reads CASSPFVGLPGGNTIYF. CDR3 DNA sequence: TGTGCCAGTAGTCCTTTTGTCGGACTCCCAGGCGGAAACACCATATATTTT.

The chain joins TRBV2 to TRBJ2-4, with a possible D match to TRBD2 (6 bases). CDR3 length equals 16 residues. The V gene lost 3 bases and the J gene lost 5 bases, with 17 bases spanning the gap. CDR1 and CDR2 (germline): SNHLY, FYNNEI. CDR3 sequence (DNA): TGTGCCAGCAGTGAGGGCCAGGGACTTTATCAAAACATTCAGTACTTC. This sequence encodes CASSEGQGLYQNIQYF.

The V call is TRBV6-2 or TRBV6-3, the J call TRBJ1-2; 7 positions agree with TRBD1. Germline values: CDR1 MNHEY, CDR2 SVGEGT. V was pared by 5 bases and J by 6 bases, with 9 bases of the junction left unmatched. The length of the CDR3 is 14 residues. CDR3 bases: TGTGCCAGCAGTGACTACAGGGGCTACGATGGCTACACCTTC. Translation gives CASSDYRGYDGYTF.

The CDR3 DNA reads TGTGCCAGCACGAACACCTTGAACACTGAAGCTTTCTTT. This translates into CASTNTLNTEAFF. The chain couples TRBV6-5 to TRBJ1-1; D gene unclear. Germline V gene sequence: CDR1 MNHEY, CDR2 SVGAGI. This CDR3 has 13 amino acids. Deletions cut 7 bases from V and 0 bases from J, with 9 bases between.